This T cell receptor beta chain originates from a study of STAT5B mutations in CD4+ large granular lymphocyte leukemia. Background on the study: Healthy donors showed HLA-associated enrichment of the CDR3 'QG' motif.

Points from the study as a whole: Top patient clones used TRBV06 genes more often: 8/27 versus 2/35 in controls.

Of note for this clone: The antigen is unknown.

Trimming stripped 3 bases from V and 7 bases from J, with 9 bases between. CDR1 GTSNPN and CDR2 SVGIG come from the germline V gene (reference sequence). CDR3 length equals 11 residues. Clones were sequenced by immunoSEQ multiplex PCR, and TCRdb holds only the in-frame ones, with some missing. The table shows just over 40,000 clones, with approximately 84% occurring only once. The V call is TRBV30, the J call TRBJ1-1; possible D gene TRBD1, 5 bases. Sequenced sample: CD4+ T cells from blood buffy coats. The sequence was collected from a human donor in good health. CDR3 nucleotide sequence: TGTGCCTGGAGCGAGGGGAATGAAGCTTTCTTT. It encodes CAWSEGNEAFF.